The 24 T cell receptor beta chains reported below all come from one sample, sequenced in a study of beta chain features in type 1 diabetes. cDNA synthesis used the whole RNA isolate, giving expressed TCRB sequences. Profiled with immunoSEQ multiplex PCR; TCRdb holds only in-frame clones, not every one. The table records 300,000 or so clones, about 13% of them present only once. These receptors have no identified antigens. Study observations and caveats: In every one of the four CD4+ subsets, TCRB CDR3s were moderately but significantly shorter in Type 1 diabetes patients.

Sequenced: naive CD4+ T cells from blood. These receptors all come from a woman aged 18-29 years with type 1 diabetes.

This chain connects TRBV19 to TRBJ2-5; TRBD2 aligns across 12 bases. Trimming took 7 bases from V and 4 from J; bases not matched to a gene: 7. This CDR3 spans 15 amino acids. CDR1 and CDR2 (germline): LNHDA, SQIVND (reference sequence). The CDR3 DNA is TGTGCCAGTACCCGGACTAGCGGGGCACCAGAGACCCAGTACTTC. The encoded protein is CASTRTSGAPETQYF. The full variable domain, its missing parts supplied by reference TRBV19 and TRBJ2-5, is DGGITQSPKYLFRKEGQNVTLSCEQNLNHDAMYWYRQDPGQGLRLIYYSQIVNDFQKGDIAEGYSVSREKKESFPLTVTSAQKNPTAFYLCASTRTSGAPETQYFGPGTRLLVL.

The chain is built from TRBV10-3 and TRBJ2-1; D unresolved. CDR3 length: 13 amino acids. The V gene's germline CDR1 is ENHRY and CDR2 SYGVKD. V lost 0 bases and J lost 8, with 8 bases in between. CDR3 region: CAISESNRDEQFF. The CDR3 coding sequence is TGTGCCATCAGTGAGTCAAATCGGGATGAGCAGTTCTTC.

The CDR3 DNA reads TGTGCCTGGAGTCTGACATCGTCTGGAAACACCATATATTTT. Protein: CAWSLTSSGNTIYF. The V and J genes are TRBV30 and TRBJ1-3; D ambiguous. There are 14 residues in the CDR3. Germline CDR1 GTSNPN, CDR2 SVGIG (reference sequence). V lost 2 bases to trimming and J lost 1 base, with 9 bases between them.

CDR3 loop: CASSPGFGAFF. The CDR3 coding sequence is TGTGCCAGCAGCCCAGGGTTTGGAGCTTTCTTT. This chain joins TRBV7-2 and TRBJ1-1; perhaps TRBD1 as D (5 bases). Trimming left V 5 bases short and J 10 bases short, with 11 bases between. Germline V gene data show CDR1 as SGHTA and CDR2 as FQGNSA. The CDR3 totals 11 residues.

This clone has a handful of counts. V usage is TRBV7-2 and J usage is TRBJ1-2, with 7 bases lining up with TRBD1. This CDR3 has 16 amino acids. In germline, CDR1 is SGHTA, CDR2 FQGNSA. J was trimmed by 3 bases and V by 5 bases; bases with no gene match: 12. The CDR3 is CASSRRQGSRDYGYTF. CDR3 in DNA: TGTGCCAGCAGCCGGAGACAGGGAAGCAGGGACTATGGCTACACCTTC.

The chain links TRBV30 to TRBJ2-3, with D possibly matching TRBD2 (6 bases). Deletions cut 2 bases from V and 5 bases from J, with 17 bases between. Germline values: CDR1 GTSNPN, CDR2 SVGIG (reference sequence). The CDR3 is 15 amino acids. This chain's CDR3 is CAWSPRGGPGDTQYF. In DNA, the CDR3 is TGTGCCTGGAGTCCGAGAGGAGGGCCCGGAGATACGCAGTATTTT.

The chain combines TRBV7-9 with TRBJ2-1, with 8 positions matching TRBD2. The V gene's germline CDR1 is SEHNR and CDR2 FQNEAQ (reference sequence). Unmatched junction bases numbered 6, after V lost 8 bases and J lost 12 bases. CDR3 length: 11 residues. The CDR3 loop reads CASGPTSVQFF. The DNA of the CDR3 is TGTGCCAGCGGCCCGACTAGCGTGCAGTTCTTC. The variable domain in full, completed from reference TRBV7-9 and TRBJ2-1, reads DTGVSQNPRHKITKRGQNVTFRCDPISEHNRLYWYRQTLGQGPEFLTYFQNEAQLEKSRLLSDRFSAERPKGSFSTLEIQRTEQGDSAMYLCASGPTSVQFFGPGTRLTVL.

This chain connects TRBV18 to TRBJ2-3, with D tentatively TRBD2 (6 bases). V was trimmed by 3 bases and J by 0 bases, leaving 22 bases between them. The germline gives CDR1 KGHSH, CDR2 LQKENI. The CDR3 spans 19 residues. CDR3 nucleotides: TGTGCCAGCTCACCTACGGGGGAAAATATTGGATATAGCACAGATACGCAGTATTTT. Translation gives CASSPTGENIGYSTDTQYF.

The gene calls are TRBV7-2 and TRBJ2-5; D ambiguous. With 8 bases removed from V and 2 bases from J, the gap between germline ends came to 12 bases. The CDR3 totals 13 residues. Germline V CDR1 and CDR2: SGHTA, FQGNSA. The CDR3 loop reads CASLARQQETQYF. The DNA for the CDR3 is TGTGCCAGCTTAGCTCGGCAACAAGAGACCCAGTACTTC.

The chain is built from TRBV2 and TRBJ2-6; 8 nucleotides align to TRBD2. Per the germline V gene, CDR1 is SNHLY and CDR2 is FYNNEI. After removal of 5 bases from V and 2 bases from J, the junction contained 2 bases not matched to a gene. The length of the CDR3 is 15 residues. CDR3 loop: CASSLGRAGANVLTF. CDR3 coding DNA: TGTGCCAGCAGTCTCGGGAGGGCTGGGGCCAACGTCCTGACTTTC.

The chain couples TRBV19 to TRBJ2-7; weak D call: TRBD2 (6 bases). CDR1 LNHDA and CDR2 SQIVND come from the germline V gene (reference sequence). The ends were cut back, 0 bases at V and 10 bases at J, with 13 bases in the middle. The CDR3 contains 13 residues. CDR3 sequence reads: CASSIEIQGGQYF. The CDR3 DNA reads as TGTGCCAGTAGTATAGAAATCCAGGGAGGCCAGTACTTC. The full variable domain, with the rest looked up from reference TRBV19 and TRBJ2-7, is DGGITQSPKYLFRKEGQNVTLSCEQNLNHDAMYWYRQDPGQGLRLIYYSQIVNDFQKGDIAEGYSVSREKKESFPLTVTSAQKNPTAFYLCASSIEIQGGQYFGPGTRLTVT.

This clone has a handful of counts. V is TRBV7-9 and J is TRBJ1-2; a possible D gene is TRBD1 (5 bases). V lost 3 bases and J lost 3, with 11 bases in between. Germline V CDR1 and CDR2: SEHNR, FQNEAQ (reference sequence). This CDR3 has 14 amino acids. The CDR3 DNA reads as TGTGCCAGCAGCTTCGGGGGTTCGGACTATGGCTACACCTTC. Translating it yields CASSFGGSDYGYTF.

The gene calls are TRBV28 and TRBJ2-4, with D unresolved. The CDR3 runs 14 residues. V shed 6 bases and J shed 2 bases, with 11 bases lying between them. Germline V gene sequence: CDR1 MDHEN, CDR2 SYDVKM. CDR3 sequence (DNA): TGTGCCAGCAGCCCACCCACTCCCAAAAACATTCAGTACTTC. Protein sequence: CASSPPTPKNIQYF.

This clone has only a few counts. The gene calls are TRBV27 and TRBJ1-2; D is ambiguous. The CDR3 is 15 amino acids. Germline values: CDR1 MNHEY, CDR2 SMNVEV (reference sequence). Trimming took off 6 bases at V and 8 bases at J, with 22 bases between the two ends. The CDR3 region has the DNA TGTGCCAGCAGACTAATGGTCGGCAGTAAGAAGGGCTACACCTTC. Residues: CASRLMVGSKKGYTF.

The V gene is TRBV7-2, the J gene TRBJ2-1, with TRBD2 matching over 10 bases. CDR1 is SGHTA, CDR2 FQGNSA, per germline. V gave up 5 bases and J gave up 15 bases; unmatched junction bases: 13. The CDR3 is made up of 14 amino acids. In DNA form, the CDR3 reads TGTGCCAGCAGCGCCAAGCGGGAGGGTCGCGTGCCGTTCTTC. Its protein is CASSAKREGRVPFF.

This clone appeared a few times. The rearrangement joins TRBV6-5 to TRBJ1-5, with D tentatively TRBD1 (5 bases). The CDR3 loop spans 15 amino acids. The germline CDR1 and CDR2 sequences are MNHEY and SVGAGI. V shed 5 bases and J shed 0 bases, with 11 bases lying between them. CDR3 DNA: TGTGCCAGCAGTAGACAGCCTCATAGCAATCAGCCCCAGCATTTT. Translating gives CASSRQPHSNQPQHF.

CDR3 bases: TGTGCCAGCAGTCCCCCGCCGGGACAGCACACAGATACGCAGTATTTT. It is translated as CASSPPPGQHTDTQYF. The chain is built from TRBV28 and TRBJ2-3; 7 bases fit TRBD1. Germline V gene sequence: CDR1 MDHEN, CDR2 SYDVKM. This CDR3 spans 16 amino acids. V lost 5 bases, J lost 2 bases, and 10 bases stayed unmatched.

This clone turned up a few times. Other DNA sequences in this specimen translate into the identical CDR3. The V call is TRBV5-4, the J call TRBJ2-7; tentatively, D is TRBD2 (6 bases). V was pared by 4 bases and J by 3 bases, with 8 bases between. There are 12 residues in the CDR3. CDR1 SGHNT and CDR2 YYREEE come from the germline V gene (reference sequence). The CDR3 loop reads CASSRDFYEQYV. CDR3 DNA sequence: TGTGCCAGCAGCAGGGACTTCTACGAGCAGTACGTC.

The V gene is TRBV27, the J gene TRBJ2-1; 7 positions agree with TRBD2. Germline CDR1 and CDR2: MNHEY and SMNVEV (reference sequence). This CDR3 region has 17 residues. V lost 4 bases and J lost 2; bases outside the gene matches: 11. CDR3: CASSSSTGTTTYNEQFF. The CDR3 DNA reads TGTGCCAGCAGTTCCTCGACCGGGACTACCACCTACAATGAGCAGTTCTTC.

This clone was found a few times. The chain employs TRBV5-6 and TRBJ1-2, with TRBD1 as a possible D gene (5 bases). Trimming stripped 2 bases from V and 3 bases from J, with 11 bases between. The CDR3 has 14 amino acids. Germline CDR1 SGHDT, CDR2 YYEEEE. The CDR3 reads CASSLKGVDYGYTF. In DNA form, the CDR3 reads TGTGCCAGCAGCTTAAAAGGGGTCGACTATGGCTACACCTTC.

The J gene is TRBJ2-5, the V gene TRBV28, with D perhaps matching TRBD1 (6 bases). V gave up 5 bases and J gave up 5 bases, with 21 bases separating them. Germline loops: CDR1 MDHEN, CDR2 SYDVKM. This CDR3 spans 16 amino acids. In DNA, the CDR3 is TGTGCCAGCAGTCACAGTGGGCAGGGGTGGGGGGAGACCCAGTACTTC. Translating gives CASSHSGQGWGETQYF.

The chain links TRBV5-1 to TRBJ1-4; a weak D match, TRBD1 (5 bases). Trimming shortened V by 1 base and J by 4 bases, and 8 bases separated the two germline ends. CDR3 size: 14 residues. Germline V gene lookup returns CDR1 SGHRS and CDR2 YFSETQ. DNA for the CDR3: TGCGCCAGCAGCTTGCCGGGGGGTAATGAAAAACTGTTTTTT. Translating gives CASSLPGGNEKLFF.

CDR3 amino acids: CASSTDSTEAFF. In DNA, the CDR3 is TGTGCCAGCAGTACCGACAGCACTGAAGCTTTCTTT. This sequence joins TRBV5-4 and TRBJ1-1; D is perhaps TRBD1 (5 bases). CDR3 length equals 12 residues. V was shortened by 5 bases and J by 4 bases, with 9 bases between the two germline ends. Germline lookup yields CDR1 SGHNT and CDR2 YYREEE (reference sequence). Full variable domain (missing parts from reference TRBV5-4 and TRBJ1-1): ETGVTQSPTHLIKTRGQQVTLRCSSQSGHNTVSWYQQALGQGPQFIFQYYREEENGRGNFPPRFSGLQFPNYSSELNVNALELDDSALYLCASSTDSTEAFFGQGTRLTVV.

The rearrangement links TRBV4-1 to TRBJ1-1, with D unclear. Germline CDR1 is MGHRA and CDR2 is YSYEKL. This CDR3 comprises 16 residues. V lost 1 base and J 2 bases, leaving 14 bases between the germline ends. CDR3 sequence: CASSQGISPTNTEAFF. CDR3 in DNA: TGCGCCAGCAGCCAAGGGATTAGTCCGACAAACACTGAAGCTTTCTTT.